Listed here are 9 T cell receptor beta chains from one sample, sequenced in a study of Ad26.COV2.S vaccination and SARS-CoV-2 variants. Some clones are missing from TCRdb's copy, which holds only in-frame ones; the method was immunoSEQ multiplex PCR. This sample carries a few hundred thousand clones, roughly 88% of them seen once, and the ten largest clones take around 4.5%. Described treatment: roughly 20 received Ad26.COV2.S at low or high dose, single or two shots; about 5 received placebo; per-sample allocation not given. The samples were gathered on day 63 after the first injection of vaccine or placebo. The sequenced sample was peripheral blood, obtained in a trial of Ad26.COV2.S vaccine versus placebo. The source is a person between 18 and 60 years old who received the Ad26.COV2.S COVID-19 vaccine or a placebo.

In the case of this clone: Other nucleotide sequences from this sample produce the same CDR3. The gene calls are TRBV6-2 or TRBV6-3 and TRBJ1-2, with 7 bases fitting TRBD1. J was trimmed by 7 bases and V by 6 bases; bases with no gene match: 2. Germline loops: CDR1 MNHEY, CDR2 SVGEGT. The CDR3 is made up of 11 amino acids. CDR3 sequence (DNA): TGTGCCAGCAGCACAGGGGTTGGCTACACCTTC. This codes for CASSTGVGYTF.

The V gene is TRBV9, the J gene TRBJ2-5; 8 nucleotides match TRBD2. The junction had 12 bases not matched to a gene; V was cut back by 0 bases and J by 5 bases. The length of the CDR3 is 17 residues. The V gene's germline CDR1 is SGDLS and CDR2 YYNGEE. The CDR3 DNA follows: TGTGCCAGCAGCGTAGGAGGGCTAGCGGGTCGAGGGGAGACCCAGTACTTC. The encoded protein is CASSVGGLAGRGETQYF.

In DNA, the CDR3 is TGCAGTGCTAGTGAGGACAACCAAGAGACCCAGTACTTC. This sequence encodes CSASEDNQETQYF. V is TRBV20-1 and J is TRBJ2-5; possibly TRBD1 for D (5 bases). V lost 3 bases, J lost 0 bases, and 8 bases lay in between. Germline V gene sequence: CDR1 DFQATT, CDR2 SNEGSKA (reference sequence). CDR3 size: 13 residues.

This chain joins TRBV2 and TRBJ2-5, with TRBD2 as a possible D gene (6 bases). The CDR3 runs 17 residues. The V end was cut by 1 base, the J end by 2 bases, with 17 bases between. CDR1 and CDR2 from the germline V gene are SNHLY and FYNNEI. CDR3 nucleotide sequence: TGTGCCAGCAGTGAAGGGGTTGGAGCGGGTACACAAGAGACCCAGTACTTC. This sequence encodes CASSEGVGAGTQETQYF.

The J gene is TRBJ2-2, the V gene TRBV4-3, with no clear D. The CDR3 spans 16 residues. The germline CDR1 and CDR2 sequences are LGHNA and YSLEER. V shed 0 bases and J shed 2 bases, with 10 bases lying between them. CDR3: CASSQDWRLNTGELFF. The CDR3 bases are TGCGCCAGCAGCCAAGATTGGCGGTTAAACACCGGGGAGCTGTTTTTT.

The CDR3 DNA follows: TGTGCCAGTAGTAGAACTAGCGGGAGTTCGGACGAGCAGTACTTC. Its translation is CASSRTSGSSDEQYF. The chain joins TRBV19 to TRBJ2-7; TRBD2 matches 11 bases. Losses at the gene ends were 4 bases for V and 5 bases for J; bases not matched to a gene: 7. This CDR3 region has 15 residues. CDR1 is LNHDA and CDR2 is SQIVND in the germline V gene (reference sequence).

This chain joins TRBV29-1 and TRBJ2-7, with 12 nucleotides matching TRBD2. The germline V gene encodes CDR1 SQVTM and CDR2 ANQGSEA. The CDR3 consists of 14 residues. The J segment lost 0 bases and the V segment lost 7 bases, leaving 4 bases of the junction unmatched. CDR3: CSARLAGASYEQYF. Written as DNA, the CDR3 is TGCAGCGCGAGACTAGCGGGGGCCTCCTACGAGCAGTACTTC.

As for this clone: The junction does not match germline at one end; this may be a read error. The rearrangement joins TRBV29-1 to TRBJ2-7; the D gene is possibly TRBD1 (5 bases). CDR1 and CDR2 (germline): SQVTM, ANQGSEA. The CDR3 sequence is 12 residues long. The CDR3 nucleotides are TGCAGCGTAGAAGGGGCCAAGGGCGAGCAGTACTTC. Its translation: CSVEGAKGEQYF.

The chain joins TRBV21-1 to TRBJ2-7; the table's D call, TRBD2, was not checked against the DNA. TRBV21-1 is flagged as a pseudogene. The CDR3 length is 19 residues. This CDR3 reads CASSKVSGSGMRRAYEQYF. The DNA for the CDR3 is TGTGCCAGCAGCAAAGTCAGTGGTAGCGGGATGAGGCGGGCCTACGAGCAGTACTTC.